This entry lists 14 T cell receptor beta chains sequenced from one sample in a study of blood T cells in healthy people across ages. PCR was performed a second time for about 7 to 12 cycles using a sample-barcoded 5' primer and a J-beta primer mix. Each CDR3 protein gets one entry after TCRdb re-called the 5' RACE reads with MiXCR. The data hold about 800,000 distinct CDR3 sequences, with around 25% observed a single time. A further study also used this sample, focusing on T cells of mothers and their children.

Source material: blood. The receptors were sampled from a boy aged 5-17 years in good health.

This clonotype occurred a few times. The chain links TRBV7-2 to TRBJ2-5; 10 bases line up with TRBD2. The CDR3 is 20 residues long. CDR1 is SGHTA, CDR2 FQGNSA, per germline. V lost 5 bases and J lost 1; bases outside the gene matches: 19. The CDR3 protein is CASSRPLSGGAPRFQETQYF. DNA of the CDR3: TGTGCCAGCAGCAGACCGTTAAGCGGGGGGGCTCCTAGGTTCCAAGAGACCCAGTACTTC.

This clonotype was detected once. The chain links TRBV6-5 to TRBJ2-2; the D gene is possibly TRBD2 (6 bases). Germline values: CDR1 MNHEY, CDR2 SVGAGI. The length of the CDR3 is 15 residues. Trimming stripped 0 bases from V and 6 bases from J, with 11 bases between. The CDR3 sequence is CASSYSTGEPGELFF. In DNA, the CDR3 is TGTGCCAGCAGTTACTCAACGGGAGAGCCCGGGGAGCTGTTTTTT.

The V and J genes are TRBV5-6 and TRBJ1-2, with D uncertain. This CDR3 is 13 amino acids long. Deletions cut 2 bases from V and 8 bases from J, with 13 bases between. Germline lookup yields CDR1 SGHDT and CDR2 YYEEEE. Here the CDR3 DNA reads TGTGCCAGCAGCTTTGGACGGTCCATGGGCTACACCTTC. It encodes CASSFGRSMGYTF.

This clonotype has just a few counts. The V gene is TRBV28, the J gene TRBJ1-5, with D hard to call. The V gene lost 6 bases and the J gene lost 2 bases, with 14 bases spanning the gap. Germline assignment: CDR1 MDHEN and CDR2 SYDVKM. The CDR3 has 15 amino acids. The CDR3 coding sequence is TGTGCCAGCAGCCGTGCTGGGAGGGGCAATCAGCCCCAGCATTTT. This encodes CASSRAGRGNQPQHF.

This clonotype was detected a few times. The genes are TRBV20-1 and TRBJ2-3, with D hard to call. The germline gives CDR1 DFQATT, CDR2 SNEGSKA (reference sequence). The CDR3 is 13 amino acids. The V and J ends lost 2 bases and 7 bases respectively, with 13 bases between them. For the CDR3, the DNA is TGCAGTGCTAGATACCCCACCCGAAATACGCAGTATTTT. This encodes CSARYPTRNTQYF.

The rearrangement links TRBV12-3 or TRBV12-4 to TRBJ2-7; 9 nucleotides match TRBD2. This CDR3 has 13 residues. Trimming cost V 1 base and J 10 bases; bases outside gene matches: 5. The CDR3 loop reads CASSLGTSVNQYF. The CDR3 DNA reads TGTGCCAGCAGTTTAGGGACTAGCGTTAATCAGTACTTC.

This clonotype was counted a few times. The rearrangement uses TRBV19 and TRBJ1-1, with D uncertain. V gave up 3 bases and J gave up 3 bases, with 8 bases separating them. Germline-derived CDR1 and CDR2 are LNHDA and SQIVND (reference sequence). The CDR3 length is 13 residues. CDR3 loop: CASSMYRDTEAFF. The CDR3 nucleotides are TGTGCCAGTAGTATGTATCGGGACACTGAAGCTTTCTTT.

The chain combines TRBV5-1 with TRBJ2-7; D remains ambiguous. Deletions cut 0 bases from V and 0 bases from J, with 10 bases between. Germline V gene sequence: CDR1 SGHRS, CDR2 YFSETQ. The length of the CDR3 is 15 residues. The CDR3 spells CASSLDGRSSYEQYF. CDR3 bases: TGCGCCAGCAGCTTGGACGGAAGGAGCTCCTACGAGCAGTACTTC.

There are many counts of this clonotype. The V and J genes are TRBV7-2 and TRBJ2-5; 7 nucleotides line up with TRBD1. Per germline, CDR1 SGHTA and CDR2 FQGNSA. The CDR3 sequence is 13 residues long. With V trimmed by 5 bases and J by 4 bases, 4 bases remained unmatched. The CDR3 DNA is TGTGCCAGCAGCCCGGACAGGAGAGAGACCCAGTACTTC. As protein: CASSPDRRETQYF.

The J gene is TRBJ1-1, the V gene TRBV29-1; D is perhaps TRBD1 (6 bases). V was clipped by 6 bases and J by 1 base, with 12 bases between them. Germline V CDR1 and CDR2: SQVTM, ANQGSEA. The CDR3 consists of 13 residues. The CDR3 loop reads CSVAQGTNTEAFF. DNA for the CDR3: TGCAGCGTAGCCCAGGGGACGAACACTGAAGCTTTCTTT.

CDR3 nucleotides: TGTGCCAGCAGTCTATCAGGGGATCAGCCCCAGCATTTT. Encoded protein: CASSLSGDQPQHF. The chain has TRBV28 and TRBJ1-5; TRBD1 is a possible D gene (6 bases). V gave up 5 bases and J gave up 5 bases, with 10 bases separating them. This CDR3 region has 13 residues. Looked up from germline, CDR1 is MDHEN and CDR2 is SYDVKM. The complete variable domain, with remaining parts taken from reference TRBV28 and TRBJ1-5, reads DVKVTQSSRYLVKRTGEKVFLECVQDMDHENMFWYRQDPGLGLRLIYFSYDVKMKEKGDIPEGYSVSREKKERFSLILESASTNQTSMYLCASSLSGDQPQHFGDGTRLSIL.

CDR3 coding DNA: TGTGCCAGCGGGAGCAGGGGGCCCACAGATACGCAGTATTTT. Translated, it gives CASGSRGPTDTQYF. V usage is TRBV28 and J usage is TRBJ2-3; 8 nucleotides agree with TRBD1. Germline CDR1 is MDHEN and CDR2 is SYDVKM. This CDR3 region has 14 residues. V shed 8 bases, J shed 2 bases, and the junction held 6 bases outside the gene matches.

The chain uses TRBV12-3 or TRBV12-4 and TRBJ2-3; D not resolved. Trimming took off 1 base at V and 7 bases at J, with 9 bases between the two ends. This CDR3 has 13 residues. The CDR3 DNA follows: TGTGCCAGCAGTTTAGACGTGGGGAATACGCAGTATTTT. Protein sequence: CASSLDVGNTQYF.

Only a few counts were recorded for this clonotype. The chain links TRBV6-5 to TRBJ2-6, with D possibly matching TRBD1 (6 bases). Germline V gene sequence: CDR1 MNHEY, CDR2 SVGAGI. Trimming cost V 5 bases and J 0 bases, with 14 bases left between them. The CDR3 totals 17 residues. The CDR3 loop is CASSNGQLSSGANVLTF. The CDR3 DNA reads TGTGCCAGCAGTAACGGACAGCTTTCCTCTGGGGCCAACGTCCTGACTTTC.